This T cell receptor (beta chain) came from a study of breast tumors, draining lymph nodes, adjacent tissues. Study-level results: Tumor repertoires ranked between lymph nodes and nontumor tissue in diversity, with V and J gene preferences. That most tumor T cells come from lymph nodes remained unproven. Luminal-like breast cancer showed significantly higher tumor–nontumor repertoire similarity than basal-like. The data were judged consistent with most tumor T cells coming from lymph node and expanding in tumor.

TCRdb re-analysed the multiplex PCR reads in MiXCR, keeping a single row per CDR3 protein. The repertoire has 140,000 to 150,000 distinct CDR3 sequences, approximately 32% of them found once; the top ten carry approximately 2.2%. The CDR3 contains 19 residues. Germline CDR1 is SNHLY and CDR2 is FYNNEI. With 2 bases clipped from V and 4 bases from J, the junction kept 17 bases outside the gene matches. This clonotype has ten or more counts. The antigen is not known. Axillary draining lymph nodes of breast cancer patients supplied the node samples. Specimen: axillary lymph node tissue. This receptor was obtained from a female donor with breast cancer. Some clones in this sample may be carry-over from other donors' samples. The gene calls are TRBV2 and TRBJ2-1, with TRBD1 matching 7 bases. CDR3 amino acids: CASSEPGGQLHFQYNEQFF. The DNA for the CDR3 is TGTGCCAGCAGTGAACCTGGGGGACAGCTCCATTTCCAGTACAATGAGCAGTTCTTC.